A selection of T cell receptor beta chains follows, all from one sample in a study of blood T cell repertoires in COVID-19. Assay used: immunoSEQ multiplex PCR; TCRdb lists only in-frame clones, some missing. The data contain 50,000 to 70,000 clones, 76% of them singletons. The sequenced sample was peripheral blood. Receptors originate from a man aged 45-65 years with active or convalescent COVID-19. CDR3s include the opening cysteine and the closing phenylalanine or tryptophan. Each record gives: CDR3 length, clone size, J gene, V gene, D gene, CDR3 protein, CDR3 DNA. A D gene is named only where the DNA matches it firmly. A clone size is listed for some rows: how often the clone was seen (once, few, many), or a class if it is expanded.

CDR3 length: 13; clone size: -; J gene: TRBJ1-5; V gene: TRBV29-1; D gene: -; CDR3 protein: CSVEGQVSQPQHF; CDR3 DNA: TGCAGCGTTGAAGGACAGGTGAGTCAGCCCCAGCATTTT
CDR3 length: 15; clone size: -; J gene: TRBJ1-4; V gene: TRBV5-1; D gene: TRBD1; CDR3 protein: CASTSFGTGNEKLFF; CDR3 DNA: TGCGCCAGCACAAGTTTCGGGACAGGGAATGAAAAACTGTTTTTT
CDR3 length: 13; clone size: once; J gene: TRBJ1-2; V gene: TRBV12-3/TRBV12-4; D gene: -; CDR3 protein: CASSFAEDSGYTF; CDR3 DNA: TGTGCCAGCAGTTTTGCGGAGGACAGCGGCTACACCTTC
CDR3 length: 14; clone size: -; J gene: TRBJ2-1; V gene: TRBV30; D gene: TRBD2; CDR3 protein: CAWEGRAWVNEQFF; CDR3 DNA: TGTGCCTGGGAAGGGAGGGCCTGGGTTAATGAGCAGTTCTTC
CDR3 length: 14; clone size: -; J gene: TRBJ1-1; V gene: TRBV2; D gene: -; CDR3 protein: CASRRPGRNTEAFF; CDR3 DNA: TGTGCCAGCAGGAGGCCCGGAAGGAACACTGAAGCTTTCTTT
CDR3 length: 20; clone size: -; J gene: TRBJ2-3; V gene: TRBV5-8; D gene: TRBD2; CDR3 protein: CASSLGTTPGAGGRTDTQYF; CDR3 DNA: TGTGCCAGCAGCTTGGGGACGACACCCGGGGCGGGAGGCCGCACAGATACGCAGTATTTT
CDR3 length: 12; clone size: -; J gene: TRBJ1-2; V gene: TRBV12-3/TRBV12-4; D gene: -; CDR3 protein: CASAGTLHGYTF; CDR3 DNA: TGTGCCAGTGCCGGGACATTGCACGGCTACACCTTC
CDR3 length: 15; clone size: -; J gene: TRBJ2-7; V gene: TRBV19; D gene: TRBD1; CDR3 protein: CASSIADRGIYEQYF; CDR3 DNA: TGTGCCAGTAGTATAGCGGACAGGGGTATCTACGAGCAGTACTTC
CDR3 length: 15; clone size: -; J gene: TRBJ1-2; V gene: TRBV7-7; D gene: -; CDR3 protein: CASSLVLGANYGYTF; CDR3 DNA: TGTGCTAGCAGCTTGGTCTTAGGGGCCAACTATGGCTACACCTTC
CDR3 length: 14; clone size: once; J gene: TRBJ2-3; V gene: TRBV29-1; D gene: TRBD2; CDR3 protein: CSVVRGGSTDTQYF; CDR3 DNA: TGCAGCGTTGTTCGCGGGGGGAGCACAGATACGCAGTATTTT
CDR3 length: 15; clone size: -; J gene: TRBJ2-7; V gene: TRBV5-1; D gene: -; CDR3 protein: CASRPRQGPSYEQYF; CDR3 DNA: TGCGCCAGCAGGCCCCGGCAGGGGCCTTCCTACGAGCAGTACTTC
CDR3 length: 14; clone size: -; J gene: TRBJ2-2; V gene: TRBV2; D gene: -; CDR3 protein: CASSFQARGGELFF; CDR3 DNA: TGTGCCAGCAGTTTCCAGGCTAGGGGCGGGGAGCTGTTTTTT
CDR3 length: 16; clone size: -; J gene: TRBJ2-3; V gene: TRBV12-5; D gene: -; CDR3 protein: CASGLVFGGDTDTQYF; CDR3 DNA: TGTGCTAGTGGTTTGGTATTTGGCGGGGACACAGATACGCAGTATTTT
CDR3 length: 16; clone size: once; J gene: TRBJ2-2; V gene: TRBV19; D gene: TRBD1; CDR3 protein: CASGRTGGSNTGELFF; CDR3 DNA: TGTGCCAGTGGCAGAACAGGGGGCTCGAACACCGGGGAGCTGTTTTTT
CDR3 length: 12; clone size: few; J gene: TRBJ2-7; V gene: TRBV6-5; D gene: -; CDR3 protein: CASTPTAYEQYF; CDR3 DNA: TGTGCCAGCACCCCGACAGCCTACGAGCAGTACTTC
CDR3 length: 14; clone size: -; J gene: TRBJ2-4; V gene: TRBV27; D gene: -; CDR3 protein: CASGYTGISSIQYF; CDR3 DNA: TGTGCCAGCGGTTACACCGGGATAAGCTCCATTCAGTACTTC
CDR3 length: 15; clone size: -; J gene: TRBJ1-2; V gene: TRBV2; D gene: -; CDR3 protein: CARGAAAVLNYGYTF; CDR3 DNA: TGTGCCAGAGGGGCGGCCGCGGTTTTGAACTATGGCTACACCTTC
CDR3 length: 11; clone size: -; J gene: TRBJ1-2; V gene: TRBV20-1; D gene: -; CDR3 protein: CSGVLNYGYTF; CDR3 DNA: TGCAGTGGCGTTTTAAACTATGGCTACACCTTC
CDR3 length: 12; clone size: -; J gene: TRBJ2-2; V gene: TRBV30; D gene: -; CDR3 protein: CAWSGSTGELFF; CDR3 DNA: TGTGCCTGGAGTGGGAGCACCGGGGAGCTGTTTTTT
CDR3 length: 14; clone size: -; J gene: TRBJ2-1; V gene: TRBV4-2; D gene: -; CDR3 protein: CASSLQVGWNEQFF; CDR3 DNA: TGTGCCAGCAGCCTCCAAGTGGGCTGGAATGAGCAGTTCTTC
CDR3 length: 11; clone size: -; J gene: TRBJ2-7; V gene: TRBV20-1; D gene: -; CDR3 protein: CSANQNYEQYF; CDR3 DNA: TGCAGTGCTAATCAGAATTACGAGCAGTACTTC
CDR3 length: 16; clone size: once; J gene: TRBJ2-2; V gene: TRBV10-1; D gene: -; CDR3 protein: CASSGGLRGNTGELFF; CDR3 DNA: TGCGCCAGCAGCGGTGGACTCCGCGGGAACACCGGGGAGCTGTTTTTT
CDR3 length: 10; clone size: -; J gene: TRBJ1-5; V gene: TRBV7-2; D gene: -; CDR3 protein: CASSPRRGHF; CDR3 DNA: TGTGCCAGCAGCCCCCGACGCGGGCATTTT
CDR3 length: 15; clone size: -; J gene: TRBJ2-2; V gene: TRBV5-1; D gene: -; CDR3 protein: CASSPSGQSTGELFF; CDR3 DNA: TGCGCCAGCAGCCCCTCGGGACAAAGTACCGGGGAGCTGTTTTTT
CDR3 length: 12; clone size: -; J gene: TRBJ1-4; V gene: TRBV12-3/TRBV12-4; D gene: -; CDR3 protein: CASRFLDGELFF; CDR3 DNA: TGTGCCAGCAGATTCCTCGACGGAGAACTGTTTTTT
CDR3 length: 15; clone size: once; J gene: TRBJ2-5; V gene: TRBV6-1; D gene: TRBD2; CDR3 protein: CASSELAGTGQTQYF; CDR3 DNA: TGTGCCAGCAGTGAGTTAGCGGGAACGGGGCAGACCCAGTACTTC
CDR3 length: 14; clone size: -; J gene: TRBJ2-3; V gene: TRBV19; D gene: TRBD1; CDR3 protein: CASSLDRATDTQYF; CDR3 DNA: TGTGCCAGTAGTCTCGACAGGGCAACAGATACGCAGTATTTT
CDR3 length: 14; clone size: -; J gene: TRBJ1-2; V gene: TRBV3-1/TRBV3-2; D gene: -; CDR3 protein: CASSHSGIRYGYTF; CDR3 DNA: TGTGCCAGCAGCCACTCGGGAATTCGGTATGGCTACACCTTC
CDR3 length: 14; clone size: -; J gene: TRBJ1-5; V gene: TRBV19; D gene: -; CDR3 protein: CASNQGYSNQPQHF; CDR3 DNA: TGTGCCAGTAATCAGGGCTATAGCAATCAGCCCCAGCATTTT
CDR3 length: 13; clone size: -; J gene: TRBJ1-6; V gene: TRBV5-1; D gene: -; CDR3 protein: CASSLDRVSPLHF; CDR3 DNA: TGCGCCAGCAGCTTGGACAGGGTTTCACCCCTCCACTTT
CDR3 length: 12; clone size: few; J gene: TRBJ2-3; V gene: TRBV30; D gene: -; CDR3 protein: CAWVGDSDTQYF; CDR3 DNA: TGTGCCTGGGTGGGAGACTCAGATACGCAGTATTTT
CDR3 length: 14; clone size: -; J gene: TRBJ1-2; V gene: TRBV5-5; D gene: -; CDR3 protein: CASSLVGQRYGYTF; CDR3 DNA: TGTGCCAGCAGCTTGGTGGGGCAACGCTATGGCTACACCTTC
CDR3 length: 16; clone size: once; J gene: TRBJ1-4; V gene: TRBV19; D gene: TRBD1; CDR3 protein: CASSIDAGTENEKLFF; CDR3 DNA: TGTGCCAGTAGTATAGATGCCGGGACAGAGAATGAAAAACTGTTTTTT
CDR3 length: 13; clone size: -; J gene: TRBJ2-1; V gene: TRBV2; D gene: -; CDR3 protein: CASRGVGGTEQFF; CDR3 DNA: TGTGCCAGCCGTGGCGTCGGGGGAACCGAGCAGTTCTTC
CDR3 length: 15; clone size: -; J gene: TRBJ2-1; V gene: TRBV2; D gene: TRBD2; CDR3 protein: CASSERGGSYNEQFF; CDR3 DNA: TGTGCCAGCAGTGAAAGGGGCGGGAGTTACAATGAGCAGTTCTTC
CDR3 length: 12; clone size: -; J gene: TRBJ2-3; V gene: TRBV29-1; D gene: -; CDR3 protein: CSVEDVTDTQYF; CDR3 DNA: TGCAGCGTTGAAGACGTGACAGATACGCAGTATTTT
CDR3 length: 13; clone size: once; J gene: TRBJ1-1; V gene: TRBV5-1; D gene: TRBD1; CDR3 protein: CASSPDGQGLAFF; CDR3 DNA: TGCGCCAGCAGCCCGGACGGACAGGGGTTAGCTTTCTTT
CDR3 length: 12; clone size: -; J gene: TRBJ1-1; V gene: TRBV6-5; D gene: -; CDR3 protein: CASSPRVTEAFF; CDR3 DNA: TGTGCCAGCAGTCCACGGGTTACTGAAGCTTTCTTT
CDR3 length: 16; clone size: -; J gene: TRBJ2-3; V gene: TRBV12-5; D gene: TRBD1; CDR3 protein: CASGLVVGQGRDTQYF; CDR3 DNA: TGTGCTAGTGGTTTGGTTGTGGGACAGGGGAGAGATACGCAGTATTTT
CDR3 length: 14; clone size: -; J gene: TRBJ1-2; V gene: TRBV30; D gene: TRBD1; CDR3 protein: CAWDPGQGGLGYTF; CDR3 DNA: TGTGCCTGGGATCCGGGACAGGGTGGACTTGGCTACACCTTC
CDR3 length: 12; clone size: -; J gene: TRBJ1-1; V gene: TRBV12-3/TRBV12-4; D gene: -; CDR3 protein: CASSQGSTEAFF; CDR3 DNA: TGTGCCAGCAGTCAGGGTTCCACTGAAGCTTTCTTT
CDR3 length: 15; clone size: -; J gene: TRBJ1-1; V gene: TRBV27; D gene: -; CDR3 protein: CASSLSGGANTEAFF; CDR3 DNA: TGTGCCAGCAGTTTATCGGGGGGGGCGAACACTGAAGCTTTCTTT
CDR3 length: 17; clone size: -; J gene: TRBJ2-5; V gene: TRBV7-9; D gene: -; CDR3 protein: CASSPRTGGVLQETQYF; CDR3 DNA: TGTGCCAGCAGCCCCCGGACAGGAGGGGTTCTTCAAGAGACCCAGTACTTC
CDR3 length: 14; clone size: -; J gene: TRBJ1-2; V gene: TRBV7-2; D gene: TRBD1; CDR3 protein: CASSPPDRGYGYTF; CDR3 DNA: TGTGCCAGCAGCCCCCCTGACAGGGGTTATGGCTACACCTTC
CDR3 length: 14; clone size: -; J gene: TRBJ1-2; V gene: TRBV4-1; D gene: -; CDR3 protein: CASSQVGEEDGYTF; CDR3 DNA: TGCGCCAGCAGCCAAGTCGGGGAGGAGGATGGCTACACCTTC
CDR3 length: 15; clone size: -; J gene: TRBJ1-5; V gene: TRBV3-1/TRBV3-2; D gene: -; CDR3 protein: CASSQQGNSNQPQHF; CDR3 DNA: TGTGCCAGCAGCCAACAGGGAAATAGCAATCAGCCCCAGCATTTT
CDR3 length: 16; clone size: -; J gene: TRBJ1-1; V gene: TRBV5-1; D gene: -; CDR3 protein: CASSANFGQIGAEAFF; CDR3 DNA: TGCGCCAGCAGCGCGAATTTCGGACAGATTGGGGCTGAAGCTTTCTTT
CDR3 length: 15; clone size: once; J gene: TRBJ2-3; V gene: TRBV5-3; D gene: TRBD2; CDR3 protein: CARSLCGSGEDTQYF; CDR3 DNA: TGTGCCAGAAGCTTATGCGGGAGTGGTGAGGATACGCAGTATTTT